The clone carrying this T cell receptor (beta chain) is a singleton in its sample. Its antigen is unidentified. This entry belongs to a study of OX40 agonist ivuxolimab in advanced cancers. Study information: Ivuxolimab is an agonistic anti-OX40 (CD134) antibody, and patients were treated with it. At doses from 0.01 to 10 mg/kg, patients were given intravenous ivuxolimab every 2 weeks.

The V and J ends lost 4 bases and 6 bases respectively, with 9 bases between them. The CDR3 consists of 12 residues. Germline V gene lookup returns CDR1 SGHDT and CDR2 YYEEEE. TCRdb keeps only in-frame clones here, not all; method: immunoSEQ multiplex PCR. The table has tens of thousands of clones, roughly 94% seen once. Study-level results: Blood T cells, both CD4+ and CD8+, expanded clonally by week 6 at 0.1 to 3.0 mg/kg. Among the least clonally expanded were partial responders at 0.1-3.0 mg/kg.

This chain connects TRBV5-6 to TRBJ2-3; D uncertain. The material was CD4+ or CD8+ T cells sorted from blood, obtained in a trial of the OX40 agonist ivuxolimab. This TCR came from an adult with an advanced solid tumor such as melanoma, head and neck, liver or kidney cancer. The CDR3 DNA is TGTGCCAGCAGCCCCCAAGGGGATACGCAGTATTTT. It translates to CASSPQGDTQYF.